The 12 T cell receptor beta chains listed next were all sequenced from one sample in a study of regulatory T cells in long-lasting Graves disease. Sample time point: newly diagnosed GD, antithyroid drugs for less than 3 months. The TCR library used RNA extracted from PBMCs. The TCR beta library used iRepertoire HTBI primers with Arm-PCR amplification of CDR3. TCRdb re-called the multiplex PCR reads with MiXCR, one entry per CDR3 protein. The sample holds some 220,000 distinct CDR3 sequences, around a fifth seen once. In addition, the sample was reused for a study of T cells in Graves' hyperthyroidism and ophthalmopathy.

This specimen consisted of peripheral blood mononuclear cells (PBMCs), obtained at new diagnosis, from a patient treated with antithyroid drugs. The receptors stem from a young woman with Graves disease.

This clonotype has ten or more counts. V is TRBV2 and J is TRBJ2-7; D is undetermined. Germline V gene sequence: CDR1 SNHLY, CDR2 FYNNEI. CDR3 size: 13 residues. V lost 1 base, J lost 3 bases, and 7 bases lay in between. The CDR3 DNA follows: TGTGCCAGCAGTGAAGGACCGATCTACGAGCAGTACTTC. Translated: CASSEGPIYEQYF. Drawing the rest from reference TRBV2 and TRBJ2-7, the complete variable domain is EPEVTQTPSHQVTQMGQEVILRCVPISNHLYFYWYRQILGQKVEFLVSFYNNEISEKSEIFDDQFSVERPDGSNFTLKIRSTKLEDSAMYFCASSEGPIYEQYFGPGTRLTVT.

Of note for this clonotype: Given a far larger clone just one base away, this is likely a sequencing read error. The rearrangement joins TRBV11-3 to TRBJ1-2, with TRBD1 matching over 8 bases. CDR3 length: 15 amino acids. The germline CDR1 and CDR2 sequences are SGHNT and YENEEA. Losses at the gene ends were 5 bases for V and 7 bases for J; bases not matched to a gene: 12. In nucleotides, the CDR3 is TGTGCCAGCAGCCCAGGTATTACAGGGGGTGCTGGCTACACCTTC. Amino acids: CASSPGITGGAGYTF.

Worth noting for this clonotype: The junction departs from the called germline gene at one end, perhaps through a read error. The genes are TRBV11-3 and TRBJ1-6; 7 positions match TRBD1. CDR1 and CDR2 (germline): SGHNT, YENEEA. The length of the CDR3 is 15 residues. The CDR3 coding sequence is TGTGCCAGCAGCCCACAGGGGCAGAGTGATTCACCCCTCCGCTTT. Protein sequence: CASSPQGQSDSPLRF.

This clonotype was seen at least ten times. This chain joins TRBV18 and TRBJ1-1; D uncertain. The CDR3 consists of 15 residues. CDR1 is KGHSH, CDR2 LQKENI, per germline. The ends were cut back, 6 bases at V and 1 base at J, with 15 bases in the middle. The CDR3 region has the DNA TGTGCCAGCTCCCGGGAACAGACCCCGAACACTGAAGCTTTCTTT. Its translation: CASSREQTPNTEAFF.

The V call is TRBV20-1, the J call TRBJ1-1; D gene uncertain. V lost 0 bases and J lost 1, with 9 bases in between. The CDR3 length is 14 residues. CDR1 DFQATT and CDR2 SNEGSKA come from the germline V gene (reference sequence). The CDR3 region has the DNA TGCAGTGCTAGAGATGCAGGAAAGAACACTGAAGCTTTCTTT. It is translated as CSARDAGKNTEAFF.

This clonotype was recorded many times. The rearrangement uses TRBV9 and TRBJ2-2; the match to TRBD2 covers 7 bases. Trimming took 1 base from V and 3 from J; bases not matched to a gene: 6. The CDR3 is 16 amino acids. The V gene's germline CDR1 is SGDLS and CDR2 YYNGEE. This CDR3 is CASSVPWGGDTGELFF. Written as DNA, the CDR3 is TGTGCCAGCAGCGTACCTTGGGGAGGGGACACCGGGGAGCTGTTTTTT.

This chain links TRBV5-8 with TRBJ1-5, with no clear D. The germline CDR1 and CDR2 sequences are SGHTS and YDEGEE. V was cut by 0 bases and J by 0 bases, with 7 bases left in between. CDR3 length equals 15 residues. In nucleotides, the CDR3 is TGTGCCAGCAGCTTGGTCTGGGGTAGCAATCAGCCCCAGCATTTT. This encodes CASSLVWGSNQPQHF.

Of note for this clonotype: A read error may explain this, as a much larger clone is one base away. Likely a read error: the CDR3 ends without its conserved phenylalanine or tryptophan. The rearrangement links TRBV6-5 to TRBJ1-5, with D possibly matching TRBD1 (5 bases). CDR3 size: 15 residues. Germline assignment: CDR1 MNHEY and CDR2 SVGAGI. Between the trimmed V and J ends, which lost 0 bases and 5 bases, there was a span of 11 bases. CDR3 loop: CASSYSGAEDQPQHL. The CDR3 DNA is TGTGCCAGCAGTTACTCAGGGGCCGAGGATCAGCCCCAGCATTTG.

This clonotype was seen repeatedly, ten times or more. CDR3 region: CASSPYGLGQGESSYNEQFF. CDR3 nucleotides: TGTGCCAGCAGCCCATATGGGTTGGGACAGGGTGAAAGCTCCTACAATGAGCAGTTCTTC. The rearrangement joins TRBV13 to TRBJ2-1; 9 nucleotides line up with TRBD1. V was clipped by 5 bases and J by 0 bases; unmatched bases: 17. The CDR3 is 20 amino acids. Germline lookup yields CDR1 PRHDT and CDR2 FYEKMQ (reference sequence).

With respect to this clonotype: A much larger clonotype is one base distant, so this may be a read error. The V call is TRBV19, the J call TRBJ2-1; 8 bases match TRBD2. Losses at the gene ends were 3 bases for V and 6 bases for J; bases not matched to a gene: 13. CDR1 is LNHDA and CDR2 is SQIVND in the germline V gene (reference sequence). The CDR3 is 17 residues long. CDR3 DNA sequence: TGTGCCAGTAGTATTCAAGGATTAGCGGGACCTTGCAATGAGCAGTTCTTC. It encodes CASSIQGLAGPCNEQFF.

This clonotype was recorded at least ten times. The gene calls are TRBV6-2 or TRBV6-3 and TRBJ2-7, with a possible D match to TRBD1 (5 bases). CDR1 and CDR2 from the germline V gene are MNHEY and SVGEGT. This CDR3 comprises 13 residues. V was pared by 5 bases and J by 6 bases, with 14 bases between. The CDR3 region has the DNA TGTGCCAGCAGTGACAGCGTCTCGGCCGAGCAGTACTTC. This gives the protein CASSDSVSAEQYF.

This clonotype was observed at least ten times. This chain uses TRBV20-1 with TRBJ2-2, with a tentative D call TRBD2 (6 bases). Germline V gene lookup returns CDR1 DFQATT and CDR2 SNEGSKA (reference sequence). V was cut by 1 base and J by 0 bases, with 9 bases left in between. This CDR3 region has 15 residues. CDR3 bases: TGCAGTGCTAGAGTGGGGGGTGCGAACACCGGGGAGCTGTTTTTT. This gives the protein CSARVGGANTGELFF.